This T cell receptor beta chain emerged from a study of response to subunit inactivated influenza vaccine. Remarks on this clonotype: The antigen is not known.

Findings and limits, study-wide: Seasonal influenza vaccination, on each occasion, was suggested by the authors to recruit few new T cells.

In TCRdb, the RT-PCR reads were re-called with MiXCR into one record per CDR3 protein. The profile shows 400,000 to 550,000 distinct CDR3 sequences, over 25% of them singletons. V gave up 0 bases and J gave up 2 bases; unmatched junction bases: 0. CDR1 is KGHSH and CDR2 is LQKENI in the germline V gene. This CDR3 spans 15 amino acids. The sequence was collected from a man aged 50 or older who received an inactivated influenza vaccine. Sample: CD4+ T cells sorted from PBMCs, taken roughly 5 days after vaccination. The chain recombines TRBV18 with TRBJ2-7; 11 bases are shared with TRBD2. The CDR3 bases are TGTGCCAGCTCACCACCGACTAGCGGGACCTACGAGCAGTACTTC. Protein product: CASSPPTSGTYEQYF.